This is a list of T cell receptor beta chains from one sample in a study of beta chain features in type 1 diabetes. This table comes from immunoSEQ multiplex PCR, and its TCRdb copy is limited to in-frame clones, with some not included. In the table there are a few hundred thousand clones, 13% of which are singletons. Sequenced material: naive CD4+ T cells from blood. These receptors originate from a woman under 30 with type 1 diabetes. Each CDR3 is given without its conserved first and last residue.

j_call v_call cdr3_aa
TRBJ2-1 TRBV7-3 ASSPRGGQAAEQF
TRBJ2-1 TRBV11-2 ASSLPRVRLLEQF
TRBJ1-1 TRBV28 ASSLGTANTEAF
TRBJ2-7 TRBV7-2 ASSLAAFSYEQY
TRBJ2-5 TRBV27 ASSSRTGGWETQY
TRBJ1-1 TRBV19 ASSIGGGVTEAF
TRBJ1-1 TRBV10-3 AITPDGTGGTEAF
TRBJ2-3 TRBV2 ASSGSRLAGSTDTQY
TRBJ1-2 TRBV13 ASSTFRDRINYGYT
TRBJ2-1 TRBV4-3 ASSQGVGRGTYNEQF
TRBJ2-1 TRBV4-3 ASSQDRVAQGYREQF
TRBJ1-5 TRBV18 ASSPPADSNQPQH
TRBJ2-7 TRBV6-5 ASSADRLSYEQY
TRBJ2-7 TRBV7-9 ASSLGGGRSYEQY
TRBJ1-1 TRBV21-1 ASSKLQGSEAF
TRBJ2-2 TRBV19 ASSLWSASLFTNTGELF
TRBJ2-1 TRBV9 ASSVRTSVSSYNEQF
TRBJ2-1 TRBV20-1 SVREQF
TRBJ2-2 TRBV5-1 ASSLGHPTGELF
TRBJ1-1 TRBV30 AWGAGQPNTEAF